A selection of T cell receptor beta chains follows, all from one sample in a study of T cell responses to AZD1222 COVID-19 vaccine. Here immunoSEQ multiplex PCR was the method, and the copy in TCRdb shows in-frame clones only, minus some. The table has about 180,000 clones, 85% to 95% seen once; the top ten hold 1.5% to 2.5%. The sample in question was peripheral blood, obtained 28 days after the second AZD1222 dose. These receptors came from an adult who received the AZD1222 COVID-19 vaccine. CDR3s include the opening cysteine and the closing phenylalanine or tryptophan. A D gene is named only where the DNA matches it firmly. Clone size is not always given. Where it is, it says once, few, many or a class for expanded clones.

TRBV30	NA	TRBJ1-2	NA	CAWSVRTAYGYGYTF	TGTGCCTGGAGTGTAAGGACAGCCTACGGCTATGGCTACACCTTC
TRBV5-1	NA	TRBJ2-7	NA	CASSSLGHHEQYF	TGCGCCAGCAGCTCCCTTGGACACCACGAGCAGTACTTC
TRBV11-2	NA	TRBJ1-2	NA	CASSSTSGYGYTF	TGTGCCAGCAGCTCGACATCAGGCTATGGCTACACCTTC
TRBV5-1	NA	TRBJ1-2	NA	CASSLEGINYGYTF	TGCGCCAGCAGCTTGGAGGGAATCAACTATGGCTACACCTTC
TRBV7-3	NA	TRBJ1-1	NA	CASSARAAGNTEAFF	TGTGCCAGCAGCGCGAGGGCCGCGGGGAACACTGAAGCCTTCTTT
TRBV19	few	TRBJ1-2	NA	CASSIGVVGGYTF	TGTGCCAGTAGTATAGGGGTGGTGGGCGGCTACACCTTC
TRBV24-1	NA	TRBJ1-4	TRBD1	CATTRDREQGNEKLFF	TGTGCCACTACCCGGGACAGGGAGCAGGGTAATGAAAAACTGTTTTTT
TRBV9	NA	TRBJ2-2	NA	CASSAPRGELFF	TGTGCCAGCAGCGCCCCCCGCGGGGAGCTGTTTTTT
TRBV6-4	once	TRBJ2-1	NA	CASSDSGYGSYRNEQFF	TGTGCCAGCAGTGACTCTGGGTATGGGTCCTATCGCAATGAGCAGTTCTTC
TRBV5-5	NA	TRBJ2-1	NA	CASSFRTPSRGNEQFF	TGTGCCAGCAGCTTCAGGACTCCCTCGCGCGGCAATGAGCAGTTCTTC
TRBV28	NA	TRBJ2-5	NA	CASSLGWARGQETQYF	TGTGCCAGCAGTTTGGGGTGGGCCCGGGGCCAAGAGACCCAGTACTTC
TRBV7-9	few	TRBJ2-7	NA	CASSLSYEQYF	TGTGCCAGCAGCTTATCCTACGAGCAGTACTTC
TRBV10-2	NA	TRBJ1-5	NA	CASSDRNSNQPQHF	TGCGCCAGCAGTGACAGGAATAGCAATCAGCCCCAGCATTTT
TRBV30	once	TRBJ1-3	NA	CAWSWSFSGNTIYF	TGTGCCTGGAGTTGGAGTTTCTCTGGAAACACCATATATTTT
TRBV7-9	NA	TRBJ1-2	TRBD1	CASSGGDRAYPNYGYTF	TGTGCCAGCAGCGGCGGGGACAGGGCCTACCCTAACTATGGCTACACCTTC
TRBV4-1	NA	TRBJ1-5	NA	CASSQDQGYRGNQPQHF	TGCGCCAGCAGCCAAGATCAGGGCTACCGAGGGAATCAGCCCCAGCATTTT
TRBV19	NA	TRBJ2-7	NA	CASKRSRGSYEQYF	TGTGCCAGTAAGAGGAGCAGGGGTTCCTACGAGCAGTACTTC
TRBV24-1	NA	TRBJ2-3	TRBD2	CATGGLAGGTDTQYF	TGTGCCACCGGAGGACTAGCGGGAGGCACAGATACGCAGTATTTT
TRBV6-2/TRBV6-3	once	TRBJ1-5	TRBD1	CASSYDRGTISNQPQHF	TGTGCCAGCAGTTACGACAGGGGCACGATTAGCAATCAGCCCCAGCATTTT
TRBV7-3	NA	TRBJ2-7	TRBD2	CASSVAGAVSEQYF	TGTGCCAGCAGCGTAGCGGGTGCCGTCAGCGAGCAGTACTTC
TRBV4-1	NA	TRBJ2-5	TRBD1	CASSPGQPGETQYF	TGCGCCAGCAGCCCGGGACAGCCGGGGGAGACCCAGTACTTC
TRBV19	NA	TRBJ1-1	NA	CASRDLVNTEAFF	TGTGCCAGCAGGGATCTTGTGAACACTGAAGCTTTCTTT
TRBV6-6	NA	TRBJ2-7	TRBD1	CASSLKTGKSYEQYF	TGTGCCAGCAGTTTGAAGACAGGGAAATCCTACGAGCAGTACTTC
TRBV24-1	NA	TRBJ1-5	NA	CATSDSQGMGNQPQHF	TGTGCCACCAGTGATTCCCAGGGGATGGGCAATCAGCCCCAGCATTTT
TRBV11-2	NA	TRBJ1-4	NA	CASSLETNEKLFF	TGTGCCAGCAGCTTAGAAACTAATGAAAAACTGTTTTTT
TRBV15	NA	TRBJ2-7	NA	CATSPANSYEQYF	TGTGCCACCAGCCCAGCGAACTCCTACGAGCAGTACTTC
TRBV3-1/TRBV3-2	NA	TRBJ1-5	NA	CASSESSNQPQHF	TGTGCCAGCAGTGAAAGCTCGAATCAGCCCCAGCATTTT
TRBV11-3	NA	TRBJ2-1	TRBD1	CASSPPGQGRNEQFF	TGTGCCAGCAGCCCGCCGGGACAGGGTAGGAATGAGCAGTTCTTC
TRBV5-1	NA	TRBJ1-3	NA	CASSAGSAGNTIYF	TGCGCCAGCAGCGCCGGGTCTGCTGGAAACACCATATATTTT
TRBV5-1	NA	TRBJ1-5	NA	CASSAEGQGRQPQHF	TGCGCCAGCAGCGCGGAGGGGCAGGGGCGCCAGCCCCAGCATTTT
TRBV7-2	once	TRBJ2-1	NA	CASSPEIRESSYNEQFF	TGTGCCAGCAGCCCCGAAATCCGGGAAAGCTCCTACAATGAGCAGTTCTTC
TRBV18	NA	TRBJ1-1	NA	CASSPRHERGEAFF	TGTGCCAGCTCACCACGTCATGAGAGAGGTGAAGCTTTCTTT
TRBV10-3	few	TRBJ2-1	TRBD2	CAIRGTSGRAGVEQFF	TGTGCCATCAGGGGGACTAGCGGGAGGGCCGGGGTTGAGCAGTTCTTC
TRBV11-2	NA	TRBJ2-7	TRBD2	CASSLAPSGSYEQYF	TGTGCCAGCAGCTTAGCCCCGAGCGGGAGCTACGAGCAGTACTTC
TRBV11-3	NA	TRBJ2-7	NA	CASSREGTLSSYEQYF	TGTGCCAGCAGCCGGGAAGGGACCTTGAGCTCCTACGAGCAGTACTTC
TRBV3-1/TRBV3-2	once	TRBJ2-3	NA	CASSSGGVWTDTQYF	TGTGCCAGCAGCTCCGGAGGGGTATGGACAGATACGCAGTATTTT
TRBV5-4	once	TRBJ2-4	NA	CASSGAKNIQYF	TGTGCCAGCAGTGGAGCCAAAAACATTCAGTACTTC
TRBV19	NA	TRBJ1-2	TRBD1	CASRSGQPNYGYTF	TGTGCCAGTAGATCGGGACAGCCTAACTATGGCTACACCTTC
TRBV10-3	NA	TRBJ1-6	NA	CAISEGRSNSPLHF	TGTGCCATCAGTGAGGGACGGTCGAATTCACCCCTCCACTTT
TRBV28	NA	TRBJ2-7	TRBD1	CASSPALGTGAYEQYF	TGTGCCAGCAGTCCCGCCCTTGGGACAGGGGCCTACGAGCAGTACTTC
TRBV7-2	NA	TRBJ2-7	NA	CASSLEGREQYF	TGTGCCAGCAGCTTAGAGGGGCGCGAGCAGTACTTC
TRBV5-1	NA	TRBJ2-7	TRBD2	CASSLIGTNPYEQYF	TGCGCCAGCAGCTTGATAGGGACTAATCCTTACGAGCAGTACTTC
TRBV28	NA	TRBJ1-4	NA	CASSPLTGFNEKLFF	TGTGCCAGCAGTCCCCTGACAGGATTTAATGAAAAACTGTTTTTT
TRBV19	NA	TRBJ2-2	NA	CASSINMGTGELFF	TGTGCCAGTAGTATAAACATGGGGACCGGGGAGCTGTTTTTT
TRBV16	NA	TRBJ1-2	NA	CASSQSGRGGYGYTF	TGTGCCAGCAGCCAATCGGGCAGGGGAGGATATGGCTACACCTTC
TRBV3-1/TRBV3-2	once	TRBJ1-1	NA	CASSQGGRETEAFF	TGTGCCAGCAGCCAAGGGGGCAGAGAGACTGAAGCTTTCTTT
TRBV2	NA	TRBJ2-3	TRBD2	CASTRTGTSGRVNTDTQYF	TGTGCCAGCACCAGAACCGGGACTAGCGGGAGGGTCAACACAGATACGCAGTATTTT
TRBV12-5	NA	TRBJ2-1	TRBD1	CASGGTGLASNEQFF	TGTGCTAGTGGGGGGACAGGGTTGGCGTCCAATGAGCAGTTCTTC
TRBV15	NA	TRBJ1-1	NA	CATSREMDPTEAFF	TGTGCCACCAGCAGAGAGATGGACCCCACTGAAGCTTTCTTT
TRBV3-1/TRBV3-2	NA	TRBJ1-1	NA	CASSQDFVGNTEAFF	TGTGCCAGCAGCCAAGATTTTGTAGGGAACACTGAAGCTTTCTTT
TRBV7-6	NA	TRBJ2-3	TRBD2	CASSSQLAGAGDTQYF	TGTGCCAGCAGTTCACAGCTAGCGGGGGCGGGAGATACGCAGTATTTT
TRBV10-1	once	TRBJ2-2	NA	CASTRVKGRRTGELFF	TGCGCCAGCACCCGAGTTAAGGGGCGTCGAACCGGGGAGCTGTTTTTT
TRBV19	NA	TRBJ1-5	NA	CASTPYLSVDGNQPQHF	TGTGCCAGTACCCCATACCTGTCGGTGGATGGCAATCAGCCCCAGCATTTT
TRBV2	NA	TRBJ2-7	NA	CASSLGYEQYF	TGTGCCAGCAGTTTGGGGTACGAGCAGTACTTC
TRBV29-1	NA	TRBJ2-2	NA	CSVSPGANTGELFF	TGCAGCGTCTCACCGGGGGCGAACACCGGGGAGCTGTTTTTT
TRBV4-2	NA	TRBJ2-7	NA	CASSQDRVYEQYF	TGTGCCAGCAGCCAAGACAGGGTCTACGAGCAGTACTTC
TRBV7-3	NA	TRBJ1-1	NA	CASSAEINTEAFF	TGTGCCAGCAGCGCCGAGATAAACACTGAAGCTTTCTTT
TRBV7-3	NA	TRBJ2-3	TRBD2	CASSRGTSGVTDTQYF	TGTGCCAGCAGTCGAGGGACTAGCGGGGTCACAGATACGCAGTATTTT
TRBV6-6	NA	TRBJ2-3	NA	CASSPERPGDVYTDTQYF	TGTGCCAGCAGTCCGGAACGGCCAGGGGACGTGTATACAGATACGCAGTATTTT
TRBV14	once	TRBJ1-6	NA	CASSQDMGEGLGSPLHF	TGTGCCAGCAGCCAAGATATGGGCGAGGGTCTAGGTTCACCCCTCCACTTT